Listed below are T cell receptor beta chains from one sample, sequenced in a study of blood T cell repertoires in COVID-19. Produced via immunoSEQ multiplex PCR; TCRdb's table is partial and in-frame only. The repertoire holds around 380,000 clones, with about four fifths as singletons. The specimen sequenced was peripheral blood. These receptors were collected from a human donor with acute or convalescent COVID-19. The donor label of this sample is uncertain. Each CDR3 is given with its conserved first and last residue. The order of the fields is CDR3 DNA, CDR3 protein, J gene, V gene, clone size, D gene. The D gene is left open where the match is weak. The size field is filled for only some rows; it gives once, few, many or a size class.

DNA: TGTGCCAGCAGCCCCCCTGTGGCCAGGGGATTCCACGAGCAGTACTTC
CDR3: CASSPPVARGFHEQYF
J: TRBJ2-7
V: TRBV7-8
size: -
D: -

DNA: TGTGCCAGTAGTGGCGGGACGGTGCTTGGGCTTAACAATTTT
CDR3: CASSGGTVLGLNNF
J: TRBJ2-3
V: TRBV19
size: -
D: -

DNA: TGTGCCAGCAGCCAAGAAAAGCGGGGAGATACGCAGTATTTT
CDR3: CASSQEKRGDTQYF
J: TRBJ2-3
V: TRBV14
size: -
D: TRBD2

DNA: TGTGCCAGCAGCAACTCCGGGACAGGGGTTTATGGCTACACCTTC
CDR3: CASSNSGTGVYGYTF
J: TRBJ1-2
V: TRBV6-2/TRBV6-3
size: -
D: TRBD1

DNA: TGCGCCAGCAGCTTGGCCGGACAGAACACTGAAGCTTTCTTT
CDR3: CASSLAGQNTEAFF
J: TRBJ1-1
V: TRBV5-1
size: -
D: -

DNA: TGTGCCAGCAGTGAAACTAGCGGGGGCCACGATACGCAGTATTTT
CDR3: CASSETSGGHDTQYF
J: TRBJ2-3
V: TRBV6-1
size: few
D: TRBD2

DNA: TGTGCCAGCAGCTCCGACAGGGGCTATGGCTACACCTTC
CDR3: CASSSDRGYGYTF
J: TRBJ1-2
V: TRBV11-1
size: -
D: TRBD1

DNA: TGTGCCATACGTAAGGGGTTAGGTGAAAAACTGTTTTTT
CDR3: CAIRKGLGEKLFF
J: TRBJ1-4
V: TRBV12-3/TRBV12-4
size: -
D: -

DNA: TGTGCCAGCAGCCCGTCCGGAGATACTGAAGCTTTCTTT
CDR3: CASSPSGDTEAFF
J: TRBJ1-1
V: TRBV11-3
size: -
D: -

DNA: TGCGCCAGCAGTCCTACCCTAGCCAGGAGGGAGGCAGACAATGAGCAGTTCTTC
CDR3: CASSPTLARREADNEQFF
J: TRBJ2-1
V: TRBV10-1
size: -
D: -

DNA: TGTGCCAGCAGCTTGGTTGGCGGGAGGGAGGAGACCCAGTACTTC
CDR3: CASSLVGGREETQYF
J: TRBJ2-5
V: TRBV5-5
size: -
D: TRBD2

DNA: TGTGCCAGCAGTGAAGACGGATACAGGGTGAACACTGAAGCTTTCTTT
CDR3: CASSEDGYRVNTEAFF
J: TRBJ1-1
V: TRBV2
size: -
D: -

DNA: TGTGCCAGCAGTGAATACAGGAACACCAATGAGCAGTTCTTC
CDR3: CASSEYRNTNEQFF
J: TRBJ2-1
V: TRBV2
size: -
D: -

DNA: TGTGCCAGCAGCCAAGTAGGGGGAGAGACCCAGTACTTC
CDR3: CASSQVGGETQYF
J: TRBJ2-5
V: TRBV4-2
size: -
D: -

DNA: TGTGCCAGCAGCCATCGGACAGACTACGAGCAGTACTTC
CDR3: CASSHRTDYEQYF
J: TRBJ2-7
V: TRBV11-2
size: once
D: -

DNA: TGTGCCAGCAGTTTTTGGGACTCCCGTGTGGATGAGCAGTTCTTC
CDR3: CASSFWDSRVDEQFF
J: TRBJ2-1
V: TRBV28
size: -
D: -

DNA: TGTGCCAGCCGGACAGATTTTAGGACTGAAGCTTTCTTT
CDR3: CASRTDFRTEAFF
J: TRBJ1-1
V: TRBV2
size: -
D: -

DNA: TGTGCCAGCAGCCTAATGGTCGACACCATATATTTT
CDR3: CASSLMVDTIYF
J: TRBJ1-3
V: TRBV7-9
size: few
D: -

DNA: TGCGCCAGCAGTGACAGTTTTAACTATGGCTACACCTTC
CDR3: CASSDSFNYGYTF
J: TRBJ1-2
V: TRBV10-1
size: -
D: -

DNA: TGTGCCAGTAGCCGGACAGGGGGCGAGGGGAGCACTGAAGCTTTCTTT
CDR3: CASSRTGGEGSTEAFF
J: TRBJ1-1
V: TRBV19
size: -
D: TRBD1

DNA: TGTGCCAGCCCCACTTTAGAGGGAGCGAACACCGGGGAGCTGTTTTTT
CDR3: CASPTLEGANTGELFF
J: TRBJ2-2
V: TRBV18
size: -
D: -

DNA: TGTGCCAGCTCACCGGCTCCCTACGAGCAGTACTTC
CDR3: CASSPAPYEQYF
J: TRBJ2-7
V: TRBV18
size: -
D: -

DNA: TGTGCCAGCCTCAGCGGGAGCTCAAATTCACCCCTCCACTTT
CDR3: CASLSGSSNSPLHF
J: TRBJ1-6
V: TRBV2
size: many
D: -

DNA: TGTGCCAGCAGCCAAGCGACAGGGGCCTCAATCTACACCTTC
CDR3: CASSQATGASIYTF
J: TRBJ1-2
V: TRBV3-1/TRBV3-2
size: -
D: TRBD1

DNA: TGTGCCAGTAGATCCCCGAGCGTGAACTATGGCTACACCTTC
CDR3: CASRSPSVNYGYTF
J: TRBJ1-2
V: TRBV19
size: few
D: -

DNA: TGTGTCAGAAGGACGGGACAGGGATACTACGAGCAGTACTTC
CDR3: CVRRTGQGYYEQYF
J: TRBJ2-7
V: TRBV7-5
size: few
D: -

DNA: TGTGCCAGCAGCAATAATGGAGGGGGGGATGAAAAACTGTTTTTT
CDR3: CASSNNGGGDEKLFF
J: TRBJ1-4
V: TRBV21-1
size: -
D: -

DNA: TGTGCCTGGAGTACCGGGACTAGCGGGAGGGGGGAGCTGTTTTTT
CDR3: CAWSTGTSGRGELFF
J: TRBJ2-2
V: TRBV30
size: -
D: TRBD2

DNA: TGTGCCACCAGTGGTCCTCCTTATACTGAAGCTTTCTTT
CDR3: CATSGPPYTEAFF
J: TRBJ1-1
V: TRBV24-1
size: -
D: -

DNA: TGTGCCAGCAGCGCTGGGACACTGAGCAATCAGCCCCAGCATTTT
CDR3: CASSAGTLSNQPQHF
J: TRBJ1-5
V: TRBV5-5
size: -
D: -

DNA: TGTGCCAGCAGCGCCCCTGGCGGGGGCGCCTCTGGGGAGCTGTTTTTT
CDR3: CASSAPGGGASGELFF
J: TRBJ2-2
V: TRBV5-4
size: -
D: -

DNA: TGCAGTGCTAGTGTACTAGCCACCACAGATACGCAGTATTTT
CDR3: CSASVLATTDTQYF
J: TRBJ2-3
V: TRBV20-1
size: few
D: -

DNA: TGTGCCAGCAGTGACAGGGGAAGGTCTAATGAAAAACTGTTTTTT
CDR3: CASSDRGRSNEKLFF
J: TRBJ1-4
V: TRBV27
size: few
D: TRBD1

DNA: TGTGCCATCAGTGAAAGGCCCGGCAGGTCAGGTGAAAAACTGTTTTTT
CDR3: CAISERPGRSGEKLFF
J: TRBJ1-4
V: TRBV10-3
size: -
D: -

DNA: TGTGCCAGCAGTTACCAGACAGGGGATGAGCAGTTCTTC
CDR3: CASSYQTGDEQFF
J: TRBJ2-1
V: TRBV6-5
size: few
D: TRBD1

DNA: TGTGCCTGGGCCGACAGGGGGTGGACTGAAGCTTTCTTT
CDR3: CAWADRGWTEAFF
J: TRBJ1-1
V: TRBV30
size: -
D: TRBD1

DNA: TGCGCCAGCAGCGCTAGCGGAGGCGAGCAGTTCTTC
CDR3: CASSASGGEQFF
J: TRBJ2-1
V: TRBV5-1
size: -
D: TRBD2

DNA: TGTGCCAGCCGTCCGGGGGGCGAGACCCAGTACTTC
CDR3: CASRPGGETQYF
J: TRBJ2-5
V: TRBV6-5
size: -
D: -

DNA: TGCGCCAGCAGTGCCGGGGGGACGTCTTATGGCTACACCTTC
CDR3: CASSAGGTSYGYTF
J: TRBJ1-2
V: TRBV5-1
size: -
D: -

DNA: TGCGCCAGCAGCACAGGGGGCACTAACTATGGCTACACCTTC
CDR3: CASSTGGTNYGYTF
J: TRBJ1-2
V: TRBV10-2
size: -
D: TRBD1

DNA: TGCGCCAGCAGCCAAGACCAGGGTCGTACAGATACGCAGTATTTT
CDR3: CASSQDQGRTDTQYF
J: TRBJ2-3
V: TRBV4-1
size: -
D: -

DNA: TGTGCCAGCAGCTTAAGTCCGGGGAATAGCAATCAGCCCCAGCATTTT
CDR3: CASSLSPGNSNQPQHF
J: TRBJ1-5
V: TRBV7-8
size: -
D: -